The sequence of this TCR beta chain was determined in a study of response to subunit inactivated influenza vaccine. Study observations and caveats: That few new T cells are recruited by each seasonal influenza vaccination was the authors' suggestion.

TCRdb reprocessed the RT-PCR reads with MiXCR, giving one entry per CDR3 protein. This sample has roughly 760,000 distinct CDR3 sequences, with approximately 21% found just once. Comment on this clonotype: The antigen is not known.

This CDR3 is built from 17 residues. The germline V gene has CDR1 SGHRS and CDR2 YFSETQ. V lost 2 bases, J lost 4 bases, and 11 bases stayed unmatched. This chain connects TRBV5-1 to TRBJ2-5, with 10 bases identical to TRBD2. The starting material was PBMCs from blood, obtained around 5 days after vaccination. This TCR was sampled from a man in his fifties or sixties who received an inactivated influenza vaccine. DNA of the CDR3: TGCGCCAGCAGCTTTTCATCCACTAGCGGGGCAGGAGAGACCCAGTACTTC. Amino acid sequence: CASSFSSTSGAGETQYF.